This paragraph reports one T cell receptor (beta chain). The data originate from a study of blood T cell repertoires in COVID-19. In the study overall: In each case, the material was cDNA or gDNA derived from T cells, B-cell-depleted T cells, or PBMCs.

Participants were aged roughly 18 to 90 years, lived in around 22 US areas, and enrolled virtually. The assay was immunoSEQ multiplex PCR, and TCRdb's table has in-frame clones only and misses some. In the table there are about 300,000 clones, just over 85% of which are singletons. V was clipped by 3 bases and J by 5 bases, with 17 bases between them. The germline CDR1 and CDR2 sequences are SGHNT and YYREEE (reference sequence). CDR3 length: 15 residues. Sequenced material: PBMCs or T cells enriched from blood (not recorded which). The clonotype was recovered from a man between 25 and 39 years old who had recovered from COVID-19. The chain couples TRBV5-4 to TRBJ2-5; a possible D gene is TRBD2 (6 bases). The CDR3 reads CASSSQTHSGETQYF. In DNA, the CDR3 is TGTGCCAGCAGCTCGCAGACCCATAGCGGCGAGACCCAGTACTTC.